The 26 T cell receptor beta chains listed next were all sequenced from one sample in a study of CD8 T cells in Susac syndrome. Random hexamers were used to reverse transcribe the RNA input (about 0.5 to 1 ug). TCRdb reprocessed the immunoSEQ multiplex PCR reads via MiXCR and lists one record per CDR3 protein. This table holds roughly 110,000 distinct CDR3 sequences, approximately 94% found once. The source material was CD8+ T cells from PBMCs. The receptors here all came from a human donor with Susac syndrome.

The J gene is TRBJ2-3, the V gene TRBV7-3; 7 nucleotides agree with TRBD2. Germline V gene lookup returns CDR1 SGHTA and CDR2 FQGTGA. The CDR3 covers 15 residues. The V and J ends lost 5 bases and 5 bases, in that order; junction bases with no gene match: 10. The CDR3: CASSPAGGGEDTQYF. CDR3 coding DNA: TGTGCCAGCAGCCCTGCTGGGGGAGGGGAAGATACGCAGTATTTT.

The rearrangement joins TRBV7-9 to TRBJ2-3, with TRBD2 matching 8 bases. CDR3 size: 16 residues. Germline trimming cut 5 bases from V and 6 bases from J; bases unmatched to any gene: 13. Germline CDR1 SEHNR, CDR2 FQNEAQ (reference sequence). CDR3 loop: CASSPFTGGATDTQYF. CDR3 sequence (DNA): TGTGCCAGCAGCCCCTTTACCGGGGGGGCCACGGATACGCAGTATTTT.

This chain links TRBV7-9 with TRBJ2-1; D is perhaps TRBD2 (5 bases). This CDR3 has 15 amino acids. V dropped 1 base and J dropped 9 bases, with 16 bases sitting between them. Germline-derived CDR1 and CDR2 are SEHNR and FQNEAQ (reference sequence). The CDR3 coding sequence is TGTGCCAGCAGCTTAGAAGTTAGCGCGGCTGCTGAGCAGTTCTTC. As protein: CASSLEVSAAAEQFF.

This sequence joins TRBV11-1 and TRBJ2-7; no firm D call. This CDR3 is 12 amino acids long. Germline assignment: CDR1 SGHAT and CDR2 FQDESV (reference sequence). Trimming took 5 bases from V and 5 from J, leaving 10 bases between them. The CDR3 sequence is CASSPRSNEQYF. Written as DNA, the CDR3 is TGTGCCAGCAGCCCCCGATCGAACGAGCAGTACTTC.

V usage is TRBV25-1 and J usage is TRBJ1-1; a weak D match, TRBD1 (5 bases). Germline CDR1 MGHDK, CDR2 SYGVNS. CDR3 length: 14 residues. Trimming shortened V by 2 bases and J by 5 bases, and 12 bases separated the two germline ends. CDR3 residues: CASSEGQGKTEAFF. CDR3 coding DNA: TGTGCCAGCAGTGAAGGGCAGGGAAAAACTGAAGCTTTCTTT.

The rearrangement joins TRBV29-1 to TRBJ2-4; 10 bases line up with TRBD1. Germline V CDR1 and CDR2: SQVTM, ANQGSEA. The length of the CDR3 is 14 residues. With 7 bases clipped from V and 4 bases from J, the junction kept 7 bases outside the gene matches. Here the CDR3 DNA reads TGCAGCGACCGGACAGGGGGGAGGAAAAACATTCAGTACTTC. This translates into CSDRTGGRKNIQYF.

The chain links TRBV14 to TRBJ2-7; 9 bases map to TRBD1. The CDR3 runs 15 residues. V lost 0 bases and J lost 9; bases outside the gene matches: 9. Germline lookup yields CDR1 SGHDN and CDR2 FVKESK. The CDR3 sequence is CASSQEWTGEAGQYV. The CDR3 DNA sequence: TGTGCCAGCAGCCAAGAATGGACAGGGGAGGCGGGGCAGTACGTC.

The CDR3 spells CASSSLATLETQYF. The CDR3 DNA is TGTGCCAGCAGCTCCCTAGCCACCTTGGAGACCCAGTACTTC. The chain has TRBV7-9 and TRBJ2-5, with TRBD2 as a possible D gene (5 bases). The CDR3 has 14 residues. Between the trimmed V and J ends, which lost 4 bases and 5 bases, there was a span of 14 bases. Germline V gives CDR1 SEHNR, CDR2 FQNEAQ (reference sequence).

CDR3 protein: CASSQSGGHQWNEQFF. The CDR3 DNA sequence: TGCGCCAGCAGTCAATCGGGGGGACACCAATGGAATGAGCAGTTCTTC. V usage is TRBV23-1 and J usage is TRBJ2-1; D may correspond to TRBD1 or TRBD2 (6 bases each). TRBV23-1 is given ORF status, its function remaining uncertain. The V end lost 0 bases, the J end lost 7 bases, and 16 bases lay between the germline ends. CDR3 size: 16 residues.

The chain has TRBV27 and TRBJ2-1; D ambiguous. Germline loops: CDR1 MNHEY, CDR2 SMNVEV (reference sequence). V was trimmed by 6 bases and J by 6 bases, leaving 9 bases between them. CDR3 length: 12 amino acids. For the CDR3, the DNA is TGTGCCAGCAGCACTGAAGGCAATGAGCAGTTCTTC. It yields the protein CASSTEGNEQFF.

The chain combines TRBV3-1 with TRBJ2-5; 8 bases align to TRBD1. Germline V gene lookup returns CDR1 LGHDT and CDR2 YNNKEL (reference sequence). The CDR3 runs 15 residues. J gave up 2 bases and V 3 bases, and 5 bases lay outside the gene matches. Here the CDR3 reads CASSHGGQAQETQYF. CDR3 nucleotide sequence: TGTGCCAGCAGCCACGGGGGACAGGCTCAAGAGACCCAGTACTTC.

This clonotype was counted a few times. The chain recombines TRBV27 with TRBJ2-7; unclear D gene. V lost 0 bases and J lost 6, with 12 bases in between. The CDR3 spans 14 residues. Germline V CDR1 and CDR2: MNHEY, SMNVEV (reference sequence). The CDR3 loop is CASSLSGSAREQYF. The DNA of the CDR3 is TGTGCCAGCAGTTTATCAGGGTCAGCTCGCGAGCAGTACTTC.

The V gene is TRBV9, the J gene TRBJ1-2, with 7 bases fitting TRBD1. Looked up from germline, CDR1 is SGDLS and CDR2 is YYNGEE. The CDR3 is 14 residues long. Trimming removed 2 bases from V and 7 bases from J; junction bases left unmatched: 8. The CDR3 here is CASSVGTGVPGYTF. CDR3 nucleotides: TGTGCCAGCAGCGTGGGAACAGGGGTCCCTGGCTACACCTTC. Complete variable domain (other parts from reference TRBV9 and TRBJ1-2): DSGVTQTPKHLITATGQRVTLRCSPRSGDLSVYWYQQSLDQGLQFLIQYYNGEERAKGNILERFSAQQFPDLHSELNLSSLELGDSALYFCASSVGTGVPGYTFGSGTRLTVV.

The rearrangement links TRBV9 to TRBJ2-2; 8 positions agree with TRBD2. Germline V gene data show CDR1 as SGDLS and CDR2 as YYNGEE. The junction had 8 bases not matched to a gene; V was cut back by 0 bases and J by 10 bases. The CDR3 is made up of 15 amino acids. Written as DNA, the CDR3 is TGTGCCAGCAGCGTAGCGGGACTAGGACGGGAGGAGCTGTTTTTT. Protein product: CASSVAGLGREELFF.

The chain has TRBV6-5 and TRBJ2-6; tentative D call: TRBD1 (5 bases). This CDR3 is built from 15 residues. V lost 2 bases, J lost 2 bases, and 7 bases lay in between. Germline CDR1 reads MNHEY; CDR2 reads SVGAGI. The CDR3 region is CASSYTGPGANVLTF. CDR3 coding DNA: TGTGCCAGCAGTTACACAGGCCCTGGGGCCAACGTCCTGACTTTC.

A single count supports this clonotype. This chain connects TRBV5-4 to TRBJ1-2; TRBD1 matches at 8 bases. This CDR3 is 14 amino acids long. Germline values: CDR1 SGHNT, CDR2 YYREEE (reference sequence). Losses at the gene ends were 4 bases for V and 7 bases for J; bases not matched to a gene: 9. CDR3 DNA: TGTGCCAGCAGCCCGGGACAGGCGACTCTTGGCTACACCTTC. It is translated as CASSPGQATLGYTF.

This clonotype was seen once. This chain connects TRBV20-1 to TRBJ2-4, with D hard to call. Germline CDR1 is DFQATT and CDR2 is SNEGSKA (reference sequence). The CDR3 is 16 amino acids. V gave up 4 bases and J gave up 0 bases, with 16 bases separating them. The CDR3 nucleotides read TGCAGTGCTATGGGCCAGATTGACCTAGCCAAAAACATTCAGTACTTC. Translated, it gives CSAMGQIDLAKNIQYF.

CDR3 protein: CASSLRPTHEQYF. In DNA form, the CDR3 reads TGTGCCAGCAGCTTGCGCCCAACCCACGAGCAGTACTTC. This chain links TRBV5-6 with TRBJ2-7; D is uncertain. The germline V and J ends were trimmed by 1 base and 5 bases, with 10 bases remaining between them. The length of the CDR3 is 13 residues. Germline V gives CDR1 SGHDT, CDR2 YYEEEE.

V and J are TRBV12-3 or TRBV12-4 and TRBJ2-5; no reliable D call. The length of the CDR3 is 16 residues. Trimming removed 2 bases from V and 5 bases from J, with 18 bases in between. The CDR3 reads CASSLSGVIGWETQYF. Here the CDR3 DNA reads TGTGCCAGCAGTTTAAGTGGGGTGATTGGGTGGGAGACCCAGTACTTC.

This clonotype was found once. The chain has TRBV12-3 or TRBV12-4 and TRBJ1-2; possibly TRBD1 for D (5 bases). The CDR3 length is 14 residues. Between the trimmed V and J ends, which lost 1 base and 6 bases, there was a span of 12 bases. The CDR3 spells CASSLVGGANGYTF. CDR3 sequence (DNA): TGTGCCAGCAGTTTAGTGGGGGGTGCGAATGGCTACACCTTC.

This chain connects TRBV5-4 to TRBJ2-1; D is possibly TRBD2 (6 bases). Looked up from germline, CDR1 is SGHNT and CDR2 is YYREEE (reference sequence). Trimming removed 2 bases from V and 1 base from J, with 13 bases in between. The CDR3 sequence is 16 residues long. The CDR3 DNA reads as TGTGCCAGCAGCTTACCTCCCGGGGGTTCCTACAATGAGCAGTTCTTC. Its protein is CASSLPPGGSYNEQFF.

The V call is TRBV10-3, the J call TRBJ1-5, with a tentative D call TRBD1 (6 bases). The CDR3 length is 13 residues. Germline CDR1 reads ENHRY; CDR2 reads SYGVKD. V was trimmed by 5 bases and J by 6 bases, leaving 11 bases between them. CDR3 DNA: TGTGCCATCAGTTCAGGGGTGGGTCAGCCCCAGCATTTT. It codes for CAISSGVGQPQHF.

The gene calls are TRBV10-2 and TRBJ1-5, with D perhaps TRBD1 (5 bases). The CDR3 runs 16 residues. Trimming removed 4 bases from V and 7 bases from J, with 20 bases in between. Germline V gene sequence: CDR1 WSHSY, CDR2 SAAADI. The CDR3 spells CASSADPGGEGQPQHF. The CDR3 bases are TGCGCCAGCAGTGCGGATCCTGGAGGGGAGGGCCAGCCCCAGCATTTT.

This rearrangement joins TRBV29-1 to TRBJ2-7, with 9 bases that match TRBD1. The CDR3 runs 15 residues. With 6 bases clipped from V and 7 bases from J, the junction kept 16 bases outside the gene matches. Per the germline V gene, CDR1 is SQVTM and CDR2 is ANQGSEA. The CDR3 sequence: CSVELRDRAAREQYF. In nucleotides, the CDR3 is TGCAGCGTCGAACTCCGGGACAGGGCCGCAAGAGAGCAGTACTTC.

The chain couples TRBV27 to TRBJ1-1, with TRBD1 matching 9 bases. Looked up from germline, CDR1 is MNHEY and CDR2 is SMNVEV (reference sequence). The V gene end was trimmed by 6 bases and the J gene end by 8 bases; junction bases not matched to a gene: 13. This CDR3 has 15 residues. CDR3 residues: CASSGGVPGQGEAFF. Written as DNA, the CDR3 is TGTGCCAGCAGCGGGGGGGTACCGGGACAGGGAGAAGCTTTCTTT.

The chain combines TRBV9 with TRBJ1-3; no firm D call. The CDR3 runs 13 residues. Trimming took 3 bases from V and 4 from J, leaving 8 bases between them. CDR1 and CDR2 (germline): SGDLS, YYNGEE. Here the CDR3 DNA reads TGTGCCAGCAGCGGACTGGGGGGAAACACCATATATTTT. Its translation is CASSGLGGNTIYF.